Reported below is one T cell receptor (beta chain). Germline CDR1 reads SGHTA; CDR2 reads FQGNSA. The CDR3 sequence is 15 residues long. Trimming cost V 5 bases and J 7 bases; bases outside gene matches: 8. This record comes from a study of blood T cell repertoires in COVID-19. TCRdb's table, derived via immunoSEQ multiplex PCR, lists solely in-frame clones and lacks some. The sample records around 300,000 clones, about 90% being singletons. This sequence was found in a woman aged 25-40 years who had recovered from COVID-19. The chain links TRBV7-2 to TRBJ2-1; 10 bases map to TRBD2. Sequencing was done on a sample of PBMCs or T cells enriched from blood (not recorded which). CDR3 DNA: TGTGCCAGCAGCCCAAGCGGGGGGGCCGGGAATGAGCAGTTCTTC. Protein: CASSPSGGAGNEQFF.